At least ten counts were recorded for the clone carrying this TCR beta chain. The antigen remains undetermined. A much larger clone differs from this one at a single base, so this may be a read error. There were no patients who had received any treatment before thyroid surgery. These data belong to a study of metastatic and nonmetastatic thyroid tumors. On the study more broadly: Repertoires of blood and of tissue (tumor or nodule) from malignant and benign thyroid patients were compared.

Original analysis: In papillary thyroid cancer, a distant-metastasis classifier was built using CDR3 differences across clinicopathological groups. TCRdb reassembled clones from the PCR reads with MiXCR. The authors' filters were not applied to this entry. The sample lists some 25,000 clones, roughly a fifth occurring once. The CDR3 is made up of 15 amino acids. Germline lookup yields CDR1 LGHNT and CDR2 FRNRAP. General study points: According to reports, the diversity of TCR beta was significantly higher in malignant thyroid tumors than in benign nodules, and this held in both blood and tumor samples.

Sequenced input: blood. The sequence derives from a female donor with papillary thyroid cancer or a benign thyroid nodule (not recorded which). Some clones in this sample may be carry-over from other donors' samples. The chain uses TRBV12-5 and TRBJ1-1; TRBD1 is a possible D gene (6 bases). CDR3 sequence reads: CASGLSRDMNAEAFF. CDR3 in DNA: TGTGCTAGTGGTTTGTCCCGGGACATGAACGCTGAAGCTTTCTTT.